The next 12 T cell receptor beta chains were all read from a single sample in a study of brain T cells in children with intractable seizures. Profiling relied on immunoSEQ multiplex PCR, and the TCRdb table lists in-frame clones only, not all of them. Of approximately 330,000 clones listed, approximately 93% were seen once; the top ten hold about 6%. Time point indicated: blood from clinic visit 5 months post-surgery; TSC patient then seizure free. Source: peripheral blood, taken roughly 5 months after surgery. These receptors were collected from a boy in the first two years of life with tuberous sclerosis and intractable seizures.

This chain links TRBV5-5 with TRBJ1-5; D uncertain. V lost 2 bases, J lost 3 bases, and 12 bases lay in between. The CDR3 sequence is 15 residues long. Germline V gene lookup returns CDR1 SGHKS and CDR2 YYEKEE (reference sequence). CDR3 sequence (DNA): TGTGCCAGCAGCTTATTTGAGGCTACCAATCAGCCCCAGCATTTT. Translated: CASSLFEATNQPQHF.

The chain joins TRBV3-1 (or the pseudogene TRBV3-2) to TRBJ2-1, with TRBD2 matching over 9 bases. The CDR3 is 16 residues long. Trimming at V came to 5 bases and at J to 4 bases, leaving 9 bases not matched to a gene. Germline CDR1 LGHDT, CDR2 YNNKEL (reference sequence). The CDR3 protein is CASSAPSGVFYNEQFF. Here the CDR3 DNA reads TGTGCCAGCAGCGCCCCTAGCGGGGTTTTTTACAATGAGCAGTTCTTC.

J is TRBJ2-1 and V is TRBV21-1; TRBD1, the table's D call, was not compared with the DNA. TRBV21-1 is termed a pseudogene. The CDR3 runs 18 residues. CDR3 sequence reads: CASSKALYRTGDDYEQFF. For the CDR3, the DNA is TGTGCCAGCAGCAAAGCGCTTTACAGGACAGGGGATGACTATGAGCAGTTCTTC.

V gene TRBV3-1 (or the pseudogene TRBV3-2) combines with J gene TRBJ2-7; 10 nucleotides align to TRBD2. The CDR3 is 15 residues long. J lost 4 bases, V lost 0 bases, and 3 bases had no gene match. Germline V gives CDR1 LGHDT, CDR2 YNNKEL (reference sequence). The CDR3 region is CASSQELAGEYEQYF. The DNA for the CDR3 is TGTGCCAGCAGCCAAGAGCTAGCGGGAGAGTACGAGCAGTACTTC.

The chain joins TRBV6-2 or TRBV6-3 to TRBJ2-5; the match to TRBD1 covers 7 bases. Germline CDR1 reads MNHEY; CDR2 reads SVGEGT. The CDR3 loop spans 16 amino acids. J lost 3 bases, V lost 0 bases, and 7 bases had no gene match. The CDR3 protein is CASSYSWDRIEETQYF. Written as DNA, the CDR3 is TGTGCCAGCAGTTACTCCTGGGACAGAATAGAAGAGACCCAGTACTTC.

The DNA of the CDR3 is TGTGCCAGTACCGGGACAGCTAATTCACCCCTCCACTTT. It encodes CASTGTANSPLHF. The chain has TRBV10-3 and TRBJ1-6, with 7 bases matching TRBD1. Unmatched junction bases numbered 6, after V lost 10 bases and J lost 6 bases. The CDR3 sequence is 13 residues long. Germline values: CDR1 ENHRY, CDR2 SYGVKD.

Only one count was recorded for this clone. The CDR3 region is CASSQGGTSGANVLTF. Written as DNA, the CDR3 is TGTGCCAGCAGCCAAGGAGGGACCTCTGGGGCCAACGTCCTGACTTTC. This chain connects TRBV4-2 to TRBJ2-6; D possibly matches TRBD1 or TRBD2 (5 bases each). V gave up 1 base and J gave up 0 bases, with 7 bases separating them. Germline-derived CDR1 and CDR2 are LGHNA and YNFKEQ. This CDR3 is built from 16 residues.

The chain is built from TRBV7-3 and TRBJ2-5, with D perhaps being TRBD1 or TRBD2 (5 bases each). V was trimmed by 0 bases and J by 2 bases, leaving 10 bases between them. The CDR3 spans 15 residues. Per the germline V gene, CDR1 is SGHTA and CDR2 is FQGTGA. The DNA for the CDR3 is TGTGCCAGCAGCTTAACCGGGACGGTGCAAGAGACCCAGTACTTC. This gives the protein CASSLTGTVQETQYF.

The V call is TRBV18, the J call TRBJ2-3, with 8 bases that match TRBD2. Per the germline V gene, CDR1 is KGHSH and CDR2 is LQKENI. V shed 4 bases and J 2 bases; nucleotides not matched to a gene: 8. This CDR3 is 16 amino acids long. In nucleotides, the CDR3 is TGTGCCAGCTCACGCTCAGCGGGGGCCCCCACAGATACGCAGTATTTT. Amino acids: CASSRSAGAPTDTQYF.

V gene TRBV29-1 combines with J gene TRBJ2-3; 8 bases agree with TRBD1. The germline gives CDR1 SQVTM, CDR2 ANQGSEA. Trimming removed 6 bases from V and 3 bases from J; junction bases left unmatched: 5. The CDR3 consists of 13 residues. CDR3 region: CSVGNRGTDTQYF. Written as DNA, the CDR3 is TGCAGCGTGGGGAACAGGGGGACAGATACGCAGTATTTT.

The chain carries TRBV27 and TRBJ2-3; possible D gene TRBD2, 5 bases. Trimming cost V 6 bases and J 2 bases, with 12 bases left between them. The CDR3 contains 14 residues. Germline CDR1 MNHEY, CDR2 SMNVEV (reference sequence). In DNA, the CDR3 is TGTGCCAGCAGGGAGGATCGGGACACAGATACGCAGTATTTT. Residues: CASREDRDTDTQYF.

This clone was recorded once. This chain uses TRBV11-2 with TRBJ2-7, with D maybe TRBD2 (6 bases). Germline V gene sequence: CDR1 SGHAT, CDR2 FQNNGV. The V end lost 3 bases, the J end lost 5 bases, and 17 bases lay between the germline ends. This CDR3 spans 15 amino acids. Here the CDR3 reads CASSFVGSWSDEQYF. The CDR3 region has the DNA TGTGCCAGCAGCTTTGTCGGGAGCTGGTCTGACGAGCAGTACTTC.